A selection of T cell receptor beta chains follows, all from one sample in a study of blood T cell repertoires in COVID-19. Assay: immunoSEQ multiplex PCR; the TCRdb copy retains only in-frame clones and omits some. This sample carries 150,000 to 200,000 clones, more than 70% of them seen once, and the ten largest clones take about 6.3%. Sequencing was performed on peripheral blood. These receptor sequences come from a middle-aged man with active or convalescent COVID-19. Both conserved end residues are trimmed from each CDR3.

V | length | CDR3
TRBV27 | 14 | ASRSQGGYSNQPQH
TRBV5-6 | 13 | ASSLVGLTYNEQF
TRBV29-1 | 10 | SVRDSTYEQY
TRBV5-1 | 11 | ASSLAANYGYT
TRBV6-5 | 11 | ASRAGGWNEQF
TRBV2 | 11 | GTTGWEQGEQY
TRBV19 | 12 | ASSIRGSSYEQY
TRBV11-3 | 13 | ASRQDSGPTYEQY
TRBV29-1 | 9 | SVDPGKGYT
TRBV5-1 | 11 | ASSRDRTYEQY
TRBV6-4 | 15 | ASSVQMTSGGGDTQY